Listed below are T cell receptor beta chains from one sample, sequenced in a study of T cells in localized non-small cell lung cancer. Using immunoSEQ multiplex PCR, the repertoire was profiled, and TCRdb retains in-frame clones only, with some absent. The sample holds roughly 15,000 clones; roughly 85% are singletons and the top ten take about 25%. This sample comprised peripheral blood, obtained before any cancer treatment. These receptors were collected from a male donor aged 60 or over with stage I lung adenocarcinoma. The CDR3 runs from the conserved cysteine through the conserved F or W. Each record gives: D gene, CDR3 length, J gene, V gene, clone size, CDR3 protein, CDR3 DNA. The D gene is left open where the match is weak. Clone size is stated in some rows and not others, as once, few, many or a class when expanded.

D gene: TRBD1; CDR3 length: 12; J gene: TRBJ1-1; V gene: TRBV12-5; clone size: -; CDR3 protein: CASGPGQGKAFF; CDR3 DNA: TGTGCTAGTGGTCCAGGACAGGGGAAAGCTTTCTTT
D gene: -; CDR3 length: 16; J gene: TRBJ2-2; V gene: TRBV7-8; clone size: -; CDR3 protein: CASSLNRGTGGGELFF; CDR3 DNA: TGTGCCAGCAGCTTAAATCGTGGAACGGGTGGCGGGGAGCTGTTTTTT
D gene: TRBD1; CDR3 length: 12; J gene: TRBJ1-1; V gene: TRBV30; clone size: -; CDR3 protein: CAWRVGTGEAFF; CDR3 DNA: TGTGCCTGGAGAGTCGGGACAGGTGAAGCTTTCTTT
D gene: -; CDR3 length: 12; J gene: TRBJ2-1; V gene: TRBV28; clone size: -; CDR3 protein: CASSLGGNEQFF; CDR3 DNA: TGTGCCAGCAGTTTAGGAGGCAATGAGCAGTTCTTC
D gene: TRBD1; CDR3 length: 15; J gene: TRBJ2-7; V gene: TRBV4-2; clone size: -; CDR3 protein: CASSQAGTGGGKQYF; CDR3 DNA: TGTGCCAGCAGCCAAGCCGGGACAGGGGGCGGAAAGCAGTACTTC
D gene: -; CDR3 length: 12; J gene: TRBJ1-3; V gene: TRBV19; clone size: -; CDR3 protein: CASGPSGNTIYF; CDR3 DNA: TGTGCCAGTGGACCTTCTGGAAACACCATATATTTT
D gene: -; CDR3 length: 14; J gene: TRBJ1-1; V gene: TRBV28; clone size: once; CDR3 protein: CASSSPSMNTEAFF; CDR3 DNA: TGTGCCAGCAGTTCGCCCAGCATGAACACTGAAGCTTTCTTT
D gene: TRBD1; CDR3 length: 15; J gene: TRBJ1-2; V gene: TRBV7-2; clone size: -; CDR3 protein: CASSLSGQGTTGYTF; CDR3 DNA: TGTGCCAGCAGCTTATCGGGACAGGGAACAACTGGCTACACCTTC
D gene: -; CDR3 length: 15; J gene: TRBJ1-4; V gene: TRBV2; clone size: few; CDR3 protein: CASSLYQGTNEKLFF; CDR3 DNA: TGTGCCAGCAGTCTTTACCAGGGGACTAATGAAAAACTGTTTTTT
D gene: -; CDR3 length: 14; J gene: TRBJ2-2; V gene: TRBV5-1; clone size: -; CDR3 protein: CASSRRQDTGELFF; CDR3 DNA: TGCGCCAGCAGCCGGCGACAAGATACCGGGGAGCTGTTTTTT
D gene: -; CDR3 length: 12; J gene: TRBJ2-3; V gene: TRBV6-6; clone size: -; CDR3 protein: CASSYSLGTQYF; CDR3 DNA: TGTGCCAGCAGTTATTCGTTGGGAACGCAGTATTTT